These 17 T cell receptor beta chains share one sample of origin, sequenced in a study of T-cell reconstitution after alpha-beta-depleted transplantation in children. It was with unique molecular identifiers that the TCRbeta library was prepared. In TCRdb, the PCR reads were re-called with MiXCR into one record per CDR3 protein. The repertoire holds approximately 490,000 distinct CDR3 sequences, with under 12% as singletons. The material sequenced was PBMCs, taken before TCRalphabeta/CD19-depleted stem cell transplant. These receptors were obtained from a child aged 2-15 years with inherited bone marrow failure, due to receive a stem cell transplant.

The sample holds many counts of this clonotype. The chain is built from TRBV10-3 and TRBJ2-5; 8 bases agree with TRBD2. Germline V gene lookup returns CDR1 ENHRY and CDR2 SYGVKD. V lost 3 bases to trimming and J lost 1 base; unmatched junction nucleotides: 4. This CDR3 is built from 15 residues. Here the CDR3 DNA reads TGTGCCATCAGTGAAGCGGGAGAGCCCCAAGAGACCCAGTACTTC. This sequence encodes CAISEAGEPQETQYF.

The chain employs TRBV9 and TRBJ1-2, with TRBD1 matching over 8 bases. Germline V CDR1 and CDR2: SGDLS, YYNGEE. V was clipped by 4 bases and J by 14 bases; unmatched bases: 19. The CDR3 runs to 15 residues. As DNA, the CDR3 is TGTGCCAGCAGCCTTTATAGCGTCGGACAGGGTGAGCGTACCTTC. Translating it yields CASSLYSVGQGERTF. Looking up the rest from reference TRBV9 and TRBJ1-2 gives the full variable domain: DSGVTQTPKHLITATGQRVTLRCSPRSGDLSVYWYQQSLDQGLQFLIQYYNGEERAKGNILERFSAQQFPDLHSELNLSSLELGDSALYFCASSLYSVGQGERTFGSGTRLTVV.

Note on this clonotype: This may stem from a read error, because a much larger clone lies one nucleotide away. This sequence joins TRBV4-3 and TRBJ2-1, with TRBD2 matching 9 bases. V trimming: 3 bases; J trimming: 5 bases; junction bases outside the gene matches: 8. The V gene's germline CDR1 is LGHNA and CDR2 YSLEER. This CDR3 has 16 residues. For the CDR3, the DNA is TGCGCCAGCAGCCAGTTAGGACTAGCGCCCAACAATGAGCAGTTCTTC. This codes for CASSQLGLAPNNEQFF.

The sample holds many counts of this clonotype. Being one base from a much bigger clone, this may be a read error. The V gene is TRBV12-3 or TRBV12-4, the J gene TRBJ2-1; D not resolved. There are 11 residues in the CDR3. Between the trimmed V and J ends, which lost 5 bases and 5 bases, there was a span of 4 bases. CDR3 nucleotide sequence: TGTGCCAGCAGTGTCCACAATGAGCAGTTCTTC. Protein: CASSVHNEQFF.

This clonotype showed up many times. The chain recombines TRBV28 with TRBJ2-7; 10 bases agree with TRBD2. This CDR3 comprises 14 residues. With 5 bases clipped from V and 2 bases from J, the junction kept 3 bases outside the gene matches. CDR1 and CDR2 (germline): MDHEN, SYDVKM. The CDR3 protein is CASSELAGTYEQYF. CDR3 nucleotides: TGTGCCAGCAGTGAACTAGCGGGGACCTACGAGCAGTACTTC.

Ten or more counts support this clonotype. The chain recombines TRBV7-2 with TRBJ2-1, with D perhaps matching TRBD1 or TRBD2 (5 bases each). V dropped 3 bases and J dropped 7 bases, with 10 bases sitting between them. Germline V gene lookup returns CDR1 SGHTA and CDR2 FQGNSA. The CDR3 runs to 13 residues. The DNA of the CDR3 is TGTGCCAGCAGCTTTGGGGGAGATAATGAGCAGTTCTTC. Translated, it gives CASSFGGDNEQFF.

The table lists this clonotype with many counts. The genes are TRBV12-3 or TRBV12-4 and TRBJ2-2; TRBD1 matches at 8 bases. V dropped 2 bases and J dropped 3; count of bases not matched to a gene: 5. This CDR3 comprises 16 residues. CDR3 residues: CASSLWAGGHTGELFF. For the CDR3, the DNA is TGTGCCAGCAGTTTATGGGCAGGGGGCCACACCGGGGAGCTGTTTTTT.

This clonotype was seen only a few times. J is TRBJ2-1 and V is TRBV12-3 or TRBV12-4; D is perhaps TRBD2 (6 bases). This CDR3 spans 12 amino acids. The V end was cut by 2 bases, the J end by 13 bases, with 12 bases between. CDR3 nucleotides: TGTGCCAGCAGTTTACCGTGGAGGGTCCAGTTCTTC. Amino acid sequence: CASSLPWRVQFF.

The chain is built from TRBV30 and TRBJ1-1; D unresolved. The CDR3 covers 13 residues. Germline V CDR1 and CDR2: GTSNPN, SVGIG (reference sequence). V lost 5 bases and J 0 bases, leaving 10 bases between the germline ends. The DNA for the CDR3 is TGTGCCTGGTCCGGAGGAGTGAACACTGAAGCTTTCTTT. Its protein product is CAWSGGVNTEAFF. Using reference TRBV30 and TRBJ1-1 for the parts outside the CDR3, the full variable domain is SQTIHQWPATLVQPVGSPLSLECTVEGTSNPNLYWYRQAAGRGLQLLFYSVGIGQISSEVPQNLSASRPQDRQFILSSKKLLLSDSGFYLCAWSGGVNTEAFFGQGTRLTVV.

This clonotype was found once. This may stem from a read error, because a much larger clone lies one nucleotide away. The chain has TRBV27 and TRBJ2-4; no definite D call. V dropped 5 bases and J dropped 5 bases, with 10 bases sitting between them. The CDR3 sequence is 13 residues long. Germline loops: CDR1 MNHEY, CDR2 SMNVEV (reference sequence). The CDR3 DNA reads TGTGCCAGCAGTGTGACGACCCAAAACATTCAGTACTTC. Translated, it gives CASSVTTQNIQYF.

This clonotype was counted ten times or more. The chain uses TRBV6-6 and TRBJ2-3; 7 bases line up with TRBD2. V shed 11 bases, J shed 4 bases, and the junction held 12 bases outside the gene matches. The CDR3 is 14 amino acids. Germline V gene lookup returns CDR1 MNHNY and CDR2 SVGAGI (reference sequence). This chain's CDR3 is CALWGGRAADTQYF. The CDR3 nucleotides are TGTGCCCTATGGGGCGGGAGAGCGGCAGATACGCAGTATTTT.

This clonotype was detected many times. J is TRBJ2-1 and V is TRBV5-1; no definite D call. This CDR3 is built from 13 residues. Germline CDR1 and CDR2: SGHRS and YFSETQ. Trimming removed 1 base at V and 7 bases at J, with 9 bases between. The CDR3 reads CASSLMADNEQFF. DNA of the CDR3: TGCGCCAGCAGCTTGATGGCGGATAATGAGCAGTTCTTC.

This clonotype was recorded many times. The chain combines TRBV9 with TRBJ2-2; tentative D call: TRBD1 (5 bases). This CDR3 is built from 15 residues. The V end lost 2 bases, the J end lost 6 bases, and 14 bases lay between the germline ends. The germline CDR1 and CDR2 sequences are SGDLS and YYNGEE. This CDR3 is CASSVEGDMAGELFF. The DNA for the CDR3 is TGTGCCAGCAGCGTGGAAGGGGATATGGCCGGGGAGCTGTTTTTT.

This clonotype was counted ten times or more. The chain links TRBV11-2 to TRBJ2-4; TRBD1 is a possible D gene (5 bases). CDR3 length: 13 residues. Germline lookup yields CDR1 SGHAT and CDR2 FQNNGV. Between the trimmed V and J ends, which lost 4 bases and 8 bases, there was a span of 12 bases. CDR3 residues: CASSWTPPDIQYF. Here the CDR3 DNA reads TGTGCCAGCAGCTGGACACCTCCCGACATTCAGTACTTC. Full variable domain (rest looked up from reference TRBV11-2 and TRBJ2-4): EAGVAQSPRYKIIEKRQSVAFWCNPISGHATLYWYQQILGQGPKLLIQFQNNGVVDDSQLPKDRFSAERLKGVDSTLKIQPAKLEDSAVYLCASSWTPPDIQYFGAGTRLSVL.

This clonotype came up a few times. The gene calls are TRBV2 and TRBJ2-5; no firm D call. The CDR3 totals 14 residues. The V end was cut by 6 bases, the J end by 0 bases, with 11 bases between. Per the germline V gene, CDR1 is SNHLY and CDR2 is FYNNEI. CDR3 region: CASRPDWYQETQYF. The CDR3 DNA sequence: TGTGCCAGCAGACCAGACTGGTACCAAGAGACCCAGTACTTC. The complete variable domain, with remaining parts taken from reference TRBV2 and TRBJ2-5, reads EPEVTQTPSHQVTQMGQEVILRCVPISNHLYFYWYRQILGQKVEFLVSFYNNEISEKSEIFDDQFSVERPDGSNFTLKIRSTKLEDSAMYFCASRPDWYQETQYFGPGTRLLVL.

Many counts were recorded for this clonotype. In DNA, the CDR3 is TGCAGCGCGCGAGGACAGGGAGATTTAACTAATGAAAAACTGTTTTTT. Translation: CSARGQGDLTNEKLFF. The V call is TRBV29-1, the J call TRBJ1-4, with 8 bases identical to TRBD1. CDR1 is SQVTM and CDR2 is ANQGSEA in the germline V gene. CDR3 size: 16 residues. The V segment lost 7 bases and the J segment 1 base; nucleotides outside the gene matches: 11.

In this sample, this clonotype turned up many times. CDR3 amino acids: CSASEGGLAMNEQFF. The CDR3, as DNA: TGCAGTGCTAGCGAGGGGGGACTAGCAATGAATGAGCAGTTCTTC. The chain carries TRBV20-1 and TRBJ2-1, with 9 bases aligning to TRBD2. The J segment lost 7 bases and the V segment lost 3 bases, leaving 10 bases of the junction unmatched. The CDR3 totals 15 residues. Looked up from germline, CDR1 is DFQATT and CDR2 is SNEGSKA (reference sequence).